This T cell receptor (beta chain) came from a study of tissue T cells after allogeneic stem cell transplantation. Regarding the study as a whole: The study did not identify alloreactive or antigen-specific tissue TCRs, and some clones might be persisting host cells. Sampling depth was limited, and the cohort was small and clinically varied.

As to this clone: The target antigen is unknown. The gene symbols are mouse symbols. The read comes to an end 1 residue before the CDR3 does, leaving the germline J gene to fill in the end.

Time point in this sample: mouse harvest day 14 after allogeneic transplant. The graft held 10^6 splenic CD5+ T cells and 10^7 T-cell-depleted bone marrow cells. This mouse GVHD model was MHC-mismatched B6 to BALB/c, profiled day 7 or 14. Some clones are missing from TCRdb's copy, which holds only in-frame ones; the method was immunoSEQ multiplex PCR. The sample lists about 880 clones, roughly 53% occurring once. This CDR3 has 14 amino acids. Germline CDR1 and CDR2: KGHPV and FQNQEV (reference sequence). J was trimmed by 3 bases and V by 6 bases; bases with no gene match: 4. Material for sequencing was liver tissue. This TCR was recovered from a female BALB/c mouse given C57BL/6 T cells with graft-versus-host disease after an allogeneic hematopoietic cell transplant. The chain couples TRBV26 to TRBJ2-2; 7 bases are a match to TRBD2. The CDR3 bases that were read are TGTGCCAGCAGAAGACTGGGAGACACCGGGCAGCTCTAC. Its protein product is CASRRLGDTGQLY. The whole CDR3 protein reads CASRRLGDTGQLYF.